The 5 T cell receptor beta chains reported below all come from one sample, sequenced in a study of CD8+CD57+ T cells in acquired aplastic anemia. CD8+CD57+ cell expansion had been shown by flow cytometry in patients chosen for sequencing. Genomic DNA constituted the template upon which TCR beta VDJ and CDR3 profiling was performed. TCRdb fed the reads into MiXCR, producing one record per CDR3 protein. The sample carries approximately 250,000 distinct CDR3 sequences, 82% recorded once. The sample taken for sequencing was sorted CD4+, CD8+, or CD8+CD57+ T cells (not recorded which) from PBMCs. These receptors all come from a human donor with aplastic anemia.

In the case of this clonotype: This CDR3 fails to terminate in the conserved phenylalanine or tryptophan, so it likely reflects a read error. No DNA is shown, since the ends of the CDR3 on it are uncertain; the CDR3 is the one TCRdb lists. The rearrangement joins TRBV24-1 to TRBJ2-2; the table's D call, TRBD1, has no DNA check behind it. The CDR3 has 15 residues if both end residues are counted. Germline CDR1 KGHDR, CDR2 SFDVKD. The CDR3 spells CATSDRTTNTGELSM.

This clonotype was seen a single time. The chain links TRBV7-2 to TRBJ2-2, with TRBD2 matching over 7 bases. Trimming cost V 4 bases and J 17 bases; bases outside gene matches: 19. In germline, CDR1 is SGHTA, CDR2 FQGNSA. There are 15 residues in the CDR3. CDR3 coding DNA: TGTGCCAGCAGCTCGGCGGGAGACAACGATACGCAGTATTTTTTT. It codes for CASSSAGDNDTQYFF.

Of note for this clonotype: The junction differs from germline at one of its ends, possibly a read error. The genes are TRBV7-8 and TRBJ2-3; possible D gene TRBD1, 5 bases. Germline V gene sequence: CDR1 SGHVS, CDR2 FQNEAQ. The CDR3 extends over 14 amino acids. The CDR3 loop is CASSFAADPTALSF. As DNA, the CDR3 is TGTGCCAGCAGCTTTGCGGCAGATCCGACAGCGCTTTCTTTT.

This clonotype has a single count. An end of the junction does not agree with germline; a read error may underlie this. V is TRBV5-1 and J is TRBJ2-3; possibly TRBD1 for D (6 bases). The germline gives CDR1 SGHRS, CDR2 YFSETQ. There are 14 residues in the CDR3. The CDR3 region has the DNA TGTGCCAGCAGCTTCACAGGGCGTTATAGTACGCAGTATTTT. It specifies CASSFTGRYSTQYF. Drawing the rest from reference TRBV5-1 and TRBJ2-3, the complete variable domain is KAGVTQTPRYLIKTRGQQVTLSCSPISGHRSVSWYQQTPGQGLQFLFEYFSETQRNKGNFPGRFSGRQFSNSRSEMNVSTLELGDSALYLCASSFTGRYSTQYFGPGTRLTVL.

As regards this clonotype: As the CDR3 is not closed by the conserved phenylalanine or tryptophan, this likely results from a read error. The DNA is left out, because the CDR3 cannot be placed on it with certainty; the CDR3 is given as TCRdb lists it. The chain employs TRBV7-8 and TRBJ2-5; TRBD2, the table's D call, was not compared with the DNA. Termini included, the CDR3 measures 12 amino acids. Germline V gene data show CDR1 as SGHVS and CDR2 as FQNEAQ. CDR3 amino acids: CASHGAGETQNL.